This TCR beta chain is drawn from a study of response to subunit inactivated influenza vaccine. Points from the study as a whole: It was the authors' suggestion that each seasonal influenza vaccination recruits few new T cells.

TCRdb processed the RT-PCR reads anew with MiXCR; each CDR3 protein has one entry. This sample has hundreds of thousands of distinct CDR3 sequences, with more than 11% found just once. The CDR3 extends over 15 amino acids. V was clipped by 4 bases and J by 0 bases, with 11 bases between them. Per the germline V gene, CDR1 is SNHLY and CDR2 is FYNNEI. A remark on this clonotype: Its matching antigen is unknown.

The receptor comes from a man aged 50 or older who received an inactivated influenza vaccine. This specimen consisted of PBMCs from blood, obtained around 14 days before vaccination. The chain is built from TRBV2 and TRBJ2-3; D not certain. The CDR3 DNA is TGTGCCAGCAGTGGGCAGGCGACTAGCACAGATACGCAGTATTTT. It is translated as CASSGQATSTDTQYF.